This T cell receptor (beta chain) was captured by sequencing in a study of cytomegalovirus exposure and HLA in healthy donors. PCR amplification relied on 60 Vbeta primers (plus 13 Jbeta primers). TCRdb's table, derived via immunoSEQ multiplex PCR, lists solely in-frame clones and lacks some. Of around 79,000 clones detected, roughly 73% appear once; the ten largest clones hold 15% to 20%. The CDR3 loop spans 13 amino acids. V trimming: 6 bases; J trimming: 2 bases; junction bases outside the gene matches: 2. Germline CDR1 is LNHDA and CDR2 is SQIVND (reference sequence). V gene TRBV19 combines with J gene TRBJ1-1; 8 positions agree with TRBD1. This receptor was obtained from a middle-aged woman in good health and CMV-seropositive. The sample consisted of PBMCs. CDR3 region: CASRQGVNTEAFF. The CDR3 bases are TGTGCCAGTAGACAGGGGGTCAACACTGAAGCTTTCTTT.